A selection of T cell receptor beta chains follows, all from one sample in a study of blood T cell repertoires in COVID-19. This table comes from immunoSEQ multiplex PCR, and its TCRdb copy is limited to in-frame clones, with some not included. The sample shows around 200,000 clones, 86% of them seen only once. Sequences were obtained from peripheral blood. These receptors all stem from a woman aged 55-75 years with COVID-19, enrolled during active disease. CDR3s include the opening cysteine and the closing phenylalanine or tryptophan. D genes are given only for firm matches. Clone size is stated in some rows and not others, as once, few, many or a class when expanded.

cdr3_nt | cdr3_aa | j_call | d_call | clone_size | v_call
TGCGCCAGCAGCGCCGGACCACGGGACAGACTGTTTTTT | CASSAGPRDRLFF | TRBJ1-4 | TRBD1 | - | TRBV4-3
TGTGCCAGCAGTTCCGACAGGGGAGGCTACACCTTC | CASSSDRGGYTF | TRBJ1-2 | TRBD1 | - | TRBV6-5
TGTGCCACCAGTGATCCGGGTTTTTTTTATGGCTACACCTTC | CATSDPGFFYGYTF | TRBJ1-2 | - | - | TRBV24-1
TGCGCCAGCTCCAGTGACAGCTGGGGGGAGCTGTTTTTT | CASSSDSWGELFF | TRBJ2-2 | - | - | TRBV10-2
TGTGCCAGCAGTCCAACAGGAAGCTCTGGAAACACCATATATTTT | CASSPTGSSGNTIYF | TRBJ1-3 | - | - | TRBV7-2
TGCGCCAGCAGTGAGTGGCAGGGATTTGGCTACACCTTC | CASSEWQGFGYTF | TRBJ1-2 | - | - | TRBV10-1
TGTGCCAGCAGCTTAGTCACTAGCGGCCCCACCTACGAGCAGTACTTC | CASSLVTSGPTYEQYF | TRBJ2-7 | TRBD2 | - | TRBV11-2
TGCAGTGCCCAAGGTCGGGAGGGCTACACCTTC | CSAQGREGYTF | TRBJ1-2 | - | - | TRBV20-1
TGTGCCAGCACACCCTCCGGGACGGCGGTCAGGGGCGGCTACACCTTC | CASTPSGTAVRGGYTF | TRBJ1-2 | - | - | TRBV28
TGTGCTAGCAGCACGGGGGACCCCCGGGCGGGGGATACGCAGTATTTT | CASSTGDPRAGDTQYF | TRBJ2-3 | - | once | TRBV7-7
TGTGCCAGCAGTTTATTTTCCAGGGGTGACGAGCAGTACTTC | CASSLFSRGDEQYF | TRBJ2-7 | - | few | TRBV28
TGTGCCAGCAGCGTAGGAGAGGGAGGCAATCAGCCCCAGCATTTT | CASSVGEGGNQPQHF | TRBJ1-5 | - | - | TRBV9
TGCGCCAGCAGTGAGTCTGGAGGGTACCGCTCCTACGAGCAGTACTTC | CASSESGGYRSYEQYF | TRBJ2-7 | - | - | TRBV10-1
TGCAGCGTAGGACTAGGGGGGAACAATGAGCAGTTCTTC | CSVGLGGNNEQFF | TRBJ2-1 | - | - | TRBV29-1
TGTGCCAGCAGCCAAACCGGGGGTAGGGAGCAGTTCTTC | CASSQTGGREQFF | TRBJ2-1 | - | few | TRBV7-8
TGTGCCAGCAAAGGGGGCACTGAAGCTTTCTTT | CASKGGTEAFF | TRBJ1-1 | - | few | TRBV12-3/TRBV12-4
TGTGCCAGTAGGTGGCAGGGCGGTCAGCCCCAGCATTTT | CASRWQGGQPQHF | TRBJ1-5 | - | - | TRBV7-9
TGTGCCAGCAGCTATGGACTAGCGGGAGGGCCCGGAAGCGAGCAGTACTTC | CASSYGLAGGPGSEQYF | TRBJ2-7 | TRBD2 | once | TRBV7-2
TGTGCCAGCAGCTTGACGGCGGGGAGCTCCTACGAGCAGTACTTC | CASSLTAGSSYEQYF | TRBJ2-7 | - | - | TRBV5-4
TGCGCCAGCAGCCAAGGGTCCGGGACTAGCTTCGCCGAGCAGTACTTC | CASSQGSGTSFAEQYF | TRBJ2-7 | TRBD2 | once | TRBV4-3
TGTGCCAGCAGTCGCCGGTTACTTTACGAGCAGTACTTC | CASSRRLLYEQYF | TRBJ2-7 | - | - | TRBV11-3
TGCGCCAGCAGCTCCGGGACTAGCGGCTTGTACGAGCAGTACTTC | CASSSGTSGLYEQYF | TRBJ2-7 | TRBD2 | - | TRBV5-1
TGCAGTGCTAGTGGCGGGAGGGCCTGGAATGAGCAGTTCTTC | CSASGGRAWNEQFF | TRBJ2-1 | TRBD2 | - | TRBV20-1
TGTGCCATCAGCCTACCGGGACAGGACTACGAGCAGTACTTC | CAISLPGQDYEQYF | TRBJ2-7 | TRBD1 | - | TRBV10-3
TGTGCCAGCAGCTTGGGGGGACTAGCGGTTAGCACAGATACGCAGTATTTT | CASSLGGLAVSTDTQYF | TRBJ2-3 | TRBD2 | - | TRBV5-8
TGTGCCAGTACCGAGACAGGGCCCTACAATGAGCAGTTCTTC | CASTETGPYNEQFF | TRBJ2-1 | TRBD1 | - | TRBV19
TGTGCCAGCAGCTTAAGGAGTCCCCACGGTCAGAACACCGGGGAGCTGTTTTTT | CASSLRSPHGQNTGELFF | TRBJ2-2 | - | - | TRBV7-8
TGTGCCAGCAGCTCCCGGACAGTCCCTAACTATGGCTACACCTTC | CASSSRTVPNYGYTF | TRBJ1-2 | - | - | TRBV11-3
TGTGCCAGCAGTTCGAGTTTCGAGCCCCAGCATTTT | CASSSSFEPQHF | TRBJ1-5 | - | once | TRBV12-3/TRBV12-4
TGTGCCAGCAGCCCGACAGGGGCGAATGAGCAGTTCTTC | CASSPTGANEQFF | TRBJ2-1 | TRBD1 | - | TRBV5-6
TGTGCCAGCAGTTTACCTAGGGGGCCAGGTCAGCCCCAGCATTTT | CASSLPRGPGQPQHF | TRBJ1-5 | TRBD1 | - | TRBV28
TGCGCCAGCAGCCAAGCCGGGACTGTTACAGGGGCGGTGGGAGATACGCAGTATTTT | CASSQAGTVTGAVGDTQYF | TRBJ2-3 | - | - | TRBV4-3
TGTGCCAGCAGTTCGACCTCGGGGGGGACTAACTATGGCTACACCTTC | CASSSTSGGTNYGYTF | TRBJ1-2 | - | - | TRBV27
TGTGCCAGCAGCTTAGGCAGGATACTCGGAAACACCATATATTTT | CASSLGRILGNTIYF | TRBJ1-3 | - | - | TRBV7-9
TGTGCCAGCAAGGCGGATAGCAATCAGCCCCAGCATTTT | CASKADSNQPQHF | TRBJ1-5 | - | - | TRBV6-5
TGCAGCGTTGAAGCAGGGGTGGGAAACACCATATATTTT | CSVEAGVGNTIYF | TRBJ1-3 | - | - | TRBV29-1
TGTGCTAGCAGCCCGGGACAGGGGTACGAGCAGTACTTC | CASSPGQGYEQYF | TRBJ2-7 | TRBD1 | once | TRBV7-7
TGTGCCAGCAGCTTGGTCGGCCCAGGACGCGGGGCCTACGAGCAGTACTTC | CASSLVGPGRGAYEQYF | TRBJ2-7 | - | - | TRBV5-6
TGTGCCAGCAGCCAAGATGGGACAGCCCACAATCAGCCCCAGCATTTT | CASSQDGTAHNQPQHF | TRBJ1-5 | TRBD1 | - | TRBV4-2
TGTACCAGCAGTTACTCGGGGACACCTGGAAACACCATATATTTT | CTSSYSGTPGNTIYF | TRBJ1-3 | - | - | TRBV6-5
TGTGCCTGTCCCCCCGCCACAGGGGAGTTAACTGGCGAGCAGTACTTC | CACPPATGELTGEQYF | TRBJ2-7 | TRBD1 | few | TRBV30
TGTGCCAGTCAACAGGCCGGGGAGCTGTTTTTT | CASQQAGELFF | TRBJ2-2 | - | - | TRBV19
TGTGCCACCAAACCCGGGACTAGCGGGATCGGGGAGACCCAGTACTTC | CATKPGTSGIGETQYF | TRBJ2-5 | TRBD2 | - | TRBV19
TGTGCCAGCAGCCGGAGACAGGGTGGCACAGATACGCAGTATTTT | CASSRRQGGTDTQYF | TRBJ2-3 | TRBD1 | - | TRBV9
TGTGCCAGCAGCTTGGTTCTAGCGGAGTGGGAGACCCAGTACTTC | CASSLVLAEWETQYF | TRBJ2-5 | TRBD2 | - | TRBV5-4
TGTGCCAGCAGCTTTTCCGGGGGCAATCAGCCCCAGCATTTT | CASSFSGGNQPQHF | TRBJ1-5 | - | - | TRBV7-2